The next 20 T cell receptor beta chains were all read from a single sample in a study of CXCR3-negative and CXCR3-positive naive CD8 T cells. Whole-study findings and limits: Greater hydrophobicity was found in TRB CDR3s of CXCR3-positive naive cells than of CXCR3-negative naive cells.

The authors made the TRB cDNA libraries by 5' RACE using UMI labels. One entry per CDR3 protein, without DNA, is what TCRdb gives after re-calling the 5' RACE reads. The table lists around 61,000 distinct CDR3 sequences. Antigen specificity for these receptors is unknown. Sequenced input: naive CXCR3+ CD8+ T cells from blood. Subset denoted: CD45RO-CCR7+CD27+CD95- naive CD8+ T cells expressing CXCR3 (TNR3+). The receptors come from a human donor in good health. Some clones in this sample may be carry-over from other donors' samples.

The CDR3 sequence: CSARASLAGTYEQYF. The chain employs TRBV20-1 and TRBJ2-7; the TRBD2 assignment by TCRdb is unverifiable without DNA. Germline values: CDR1 DFQATT, CDR2 SNEGSKA (reference sequence). The CDR3 is 15 amino acids.

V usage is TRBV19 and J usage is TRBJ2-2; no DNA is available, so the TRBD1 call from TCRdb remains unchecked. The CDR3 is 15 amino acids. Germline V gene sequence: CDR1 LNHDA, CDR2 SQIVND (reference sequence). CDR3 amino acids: CASSIFTGNTGELFF.

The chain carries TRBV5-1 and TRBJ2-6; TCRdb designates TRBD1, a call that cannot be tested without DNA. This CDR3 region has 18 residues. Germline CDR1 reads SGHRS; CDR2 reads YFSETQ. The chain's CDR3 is CASRGSDRSHSGANVLTF.

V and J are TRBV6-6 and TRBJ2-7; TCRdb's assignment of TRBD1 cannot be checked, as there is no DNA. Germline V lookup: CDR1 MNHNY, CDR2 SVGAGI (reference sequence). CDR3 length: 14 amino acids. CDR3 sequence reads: CASSYNFGGSEQYF.

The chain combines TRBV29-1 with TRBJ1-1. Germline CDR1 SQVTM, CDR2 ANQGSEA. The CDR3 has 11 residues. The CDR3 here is CSVQLEVGAFF.

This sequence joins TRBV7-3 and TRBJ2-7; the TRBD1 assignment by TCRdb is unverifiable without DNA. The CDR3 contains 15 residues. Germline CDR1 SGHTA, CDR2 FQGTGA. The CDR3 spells CASSLARGPSYEQYF.

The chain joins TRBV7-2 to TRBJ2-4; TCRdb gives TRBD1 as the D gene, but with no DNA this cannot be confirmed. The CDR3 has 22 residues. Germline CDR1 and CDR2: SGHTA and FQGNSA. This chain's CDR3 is CASSSPRTAGLNMDAAKNIQYF.

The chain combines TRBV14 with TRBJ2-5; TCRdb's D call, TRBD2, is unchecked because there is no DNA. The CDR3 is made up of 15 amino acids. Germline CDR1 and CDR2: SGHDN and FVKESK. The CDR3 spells CASSQALVYQETQYF.

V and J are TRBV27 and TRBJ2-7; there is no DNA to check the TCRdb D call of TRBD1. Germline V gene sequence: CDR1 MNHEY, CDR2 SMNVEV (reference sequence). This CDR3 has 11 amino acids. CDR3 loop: CASSKTGEQYF.

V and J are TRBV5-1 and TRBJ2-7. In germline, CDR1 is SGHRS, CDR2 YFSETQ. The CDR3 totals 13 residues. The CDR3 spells CASTWTDSYEQYF.

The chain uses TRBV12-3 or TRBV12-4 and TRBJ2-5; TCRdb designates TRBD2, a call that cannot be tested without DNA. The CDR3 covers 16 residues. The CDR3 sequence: CASSLERGREGETQYF.

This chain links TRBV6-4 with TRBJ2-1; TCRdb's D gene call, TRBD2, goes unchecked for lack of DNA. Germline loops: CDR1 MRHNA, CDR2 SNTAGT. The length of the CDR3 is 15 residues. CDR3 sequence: CASSGTSGGYNEQFF.

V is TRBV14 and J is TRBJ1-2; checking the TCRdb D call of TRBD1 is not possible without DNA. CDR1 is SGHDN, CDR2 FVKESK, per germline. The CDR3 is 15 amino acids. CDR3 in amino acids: CASSQDGRANYGYTF.

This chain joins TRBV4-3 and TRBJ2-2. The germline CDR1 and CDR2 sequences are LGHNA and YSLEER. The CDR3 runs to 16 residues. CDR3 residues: CASSQDAHLDSGELFF.

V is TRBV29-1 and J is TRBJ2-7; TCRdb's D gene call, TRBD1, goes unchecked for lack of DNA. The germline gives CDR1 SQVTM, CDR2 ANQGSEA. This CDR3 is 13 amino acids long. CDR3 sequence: CSVELQGGYEQYF.

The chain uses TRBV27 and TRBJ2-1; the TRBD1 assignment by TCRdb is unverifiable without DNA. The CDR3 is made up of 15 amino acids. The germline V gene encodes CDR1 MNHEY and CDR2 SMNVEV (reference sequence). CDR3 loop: CASSLWGGGPNEQFF.

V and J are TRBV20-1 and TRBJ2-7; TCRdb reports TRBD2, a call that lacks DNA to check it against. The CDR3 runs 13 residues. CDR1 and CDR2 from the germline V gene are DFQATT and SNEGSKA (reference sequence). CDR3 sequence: CSAAGTSSYEQYF.

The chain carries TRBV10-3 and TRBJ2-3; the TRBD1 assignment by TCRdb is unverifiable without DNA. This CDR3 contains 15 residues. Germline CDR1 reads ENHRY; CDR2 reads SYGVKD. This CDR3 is CAISDQNGTKDTQYF.

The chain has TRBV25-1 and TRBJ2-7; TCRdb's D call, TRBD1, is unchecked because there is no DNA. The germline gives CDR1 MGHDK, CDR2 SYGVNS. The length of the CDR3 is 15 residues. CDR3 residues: CASSGWAQDSYEQYF.

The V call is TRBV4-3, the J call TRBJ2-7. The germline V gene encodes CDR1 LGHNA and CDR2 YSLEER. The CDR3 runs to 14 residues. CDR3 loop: CASSQDRSYYEQYF.